One TCR beta chain is described in this entry. This clonotype has just a few counts. The clone's antigen remains unknown. No qualities accompany the bases; no much larger clone lies one base away. This specimen comes from a study of human T cells and chemical hapten exposure (dated by TCRdb to about 2021). A note on the overall study: For sensitization, 2% DPC in acetone was applied to a roughly 2 cm by roughly 2 cm area of upper inner arm skin. Patients additionally received weekly therapeutic DPC doses to the scalp throughout the approximately 24-week study period. Patch testing was performed on the upper back with Finn chambers containing 0.01% DPC, and the patch tests were scored after 6 days according to International Contact Dermatitis Research Group standards. The patient cohort, mostly female, included alopecia areata with under or over 50% scalp involvement, alopecia totalis and alopecia universalis. Libraries were combined into a pool for sequencing, and differences in TCR yield between samples came mainly from small differences in library volumes within the pool. This study followed changes in the peripheral blood TCR repertoire in vivo during primary and secondary sensitization of alopecia patients to the hapten diphenylcyclopropenone (DPC). Blood samples were taken from patients before sensitization (week 0) and at 2, 6 and about 24 weeks after DPC sensitization. Blood for TCR sequencing was provided by twenty-nine alopecia patients at one to four time points (pre-sensitization, 2, 6 and 24 weeks). On the study overall, not on this receptor specifically: DPC sensitization did not change how many TCRs were above 1 in 1000 frequency, and no evidence was found of alterations in global repertoire structure. Patch test score correlated positively with the number of PT1 expanded TCRs, reaching significance at thresholds 8, 16 and 32 but not at 4. Significantly more large CDR3 similarity clusters were formed by expanded TCRs than by pre-sensitization or healthy control sets, consistent with antigen-driven responses. Repeated subsampling changed both the strength of the expansion versus patch-test correlation and the threshold at which the correlation became significant. Because every patient had alopecia, a presumed autoimmune disease, the patients' immune response might differ from that of healthy individuals.

Receptors were amplified or captured by RACE. These reads were obtained on a NextSeq 500. During library preparation, unique molecular identifiers were attached to individual cDNA molecules so that TCRs could be counted quantitatively and reproducibly. For every blood RNA sample, sequencing covered both the TCR alpha and TCR beta chains. The source study handled its data this way. Samples had a median of about 90,000 TCRs, with a range from roughly 23,224 to 750,000. V, J and CDR3 annotation of the TCR reads was carried out using the Decombinator software suite. For the PS versus PT1 abundance plots, all samples were subsampled to the same number of TCRs (28,000). TCRs were defined as expanded if absent before sensitization and observed at least eight times at the 2-week time point. Clones were called with MiXCR by TCRdb after fastp trimmed the public reads at Q25, and only in-frame beta chains were retained. Rows merge per CDR3 protein into single entries with the most common DNA and genes. Clone size and V and J calls follow TCRdb, not the original study. The sample has 90,000 or so distinct CDR3 sequences on record, about 11% of them singletons. Clones ranked in the top ten supply about 2% of the sample.

The CDR3 sequence holds 14 residues, the cysteine and phenylalanine included. CDR3 DNA only is kept here, 42 bases in frame from base 1. CDR1 and CDR2 were assigned from the germline V gene (reference sequence) as SEHNR and FQNEAQ. A distance of 15 bases separates the germline ends of V and J, which lose 6 bases and 6 bases respectively. The sample's time point label is to be understood as: patch test 1, 2 weeks after DPC sensitization. What the treatment or condition label conveys for this sample: therapeutic diphenylcyclopropenone sensitization with weekly scalp DPC. Blood at each patch-test visit was drawn before the patch test was applied. To be eligible, patients had to be aged 18 to 70, diagnosed with alopecia and judged suitable for DPC therapy, while pregnant patients were excluded. Unfractionated whole blood was collected in Tempus Blood RNA tubes, and total RNA was extracted from that blood.

This sequence uses TRBV7-9 and TRBJ2-1; confidence is insufficient to name the D gene. This clonotype was sampled from a man aged 35 to 55 with alopecia areata. Some clones in this sample may be carry-over from other donors' samples. The sample consisted of whole blood, taken in connection with sensitization to the hapten diphenylcyclopropenone (DPC). The DNA reads as follows: TGTGCCAGCAGTGCATTATCCATCGTCAATGAGCAGTTCTTC. This sequence encodes CASSALSIVNEQFF.